This T cell receptor (beta chain) derives from a study of shared clonotypes between healthy human individuals. The authors distributed each subset's genomic DNA evenly over several immunoSEQ plates. The method was immunoSEQ multiplex PCR; TCRdb's version includes in-frame clones alone and lacks a portion of them. The table records some 2,500,000 clones, 85% to 95% of them present only once. Between the trimmed V and J ends, which lost 6 bases and 4 bases, there was a span of 13 bases. This CDR3 is 13 amino acids long. Germline-derived CDR1 and CDR2 are MDHEN and SYDVKM. The sequence was obtained from a man aged 18 to 29 in good health. Some clones in this sample may be carry-over from other donors' samples. The chain links TRBV28 to TRBJ2-7; D possibly corresponds to TRBD2 (5 bases). Sequencing used naive CD4+ T cells from PBMCs. Stated subset: CD45RA+ positively selected. The CDR3 nucleotides read TGTGCCAGCAGGACCGGACTTATTTACGAGCAGTACTTC. Protein: CASRTGLIYEQYF.